This is a list of T cell receptor beta chains from one sample in a study of cytomegalovirus exposure and HLA in healthy donors. Sequenced by immunoSEQ multiplex PCR; TCRdb stores in-frame clones only, minus some. The sample yields approximately 150,000 clones, about 80% seen once. The sequencing sample was made of PBMCs. The receptors come from a man aged 25-40 years in good health and CMV-seropositive. CDR3s include the opening cysteine and the closing phenylalanine or tryptophan.

v_gene	j_gene	CDR3aa
TRBV28	TRBJ2-7	CASSLTGTGDYEQYF
TRBV5-1	TRBJ1-6	CASSFEGSNNSPLHF
TRBV5-5	TRBJ2-3	CASSPIAGAITDTQYF
TRBV5-1	TRBJ2-1	CASSSSAATYNEQFF
TRBV5-1	TRBJ2-1	CASSFGTSNEQFF
TRBV11-2	TRBJ2-2	CASSSRVLGELFF
TRBV28	TRBJ1-1	CASSNGGMNTEAFF
TRBV28	TRBJ1-5	CASSLGTGPGQPQHF
TRBV30	TRBJ1-5	CAWSDQGNQPQHF
TRBV5-6	TRBJ2-7	CASSQGGHEQYF
TRBV6-1	TRBJ2-7	CATWRGSIDEQYF
TRBV28	TRBJ1-2	CASSPRWTGAIRYTF
TRBV29-1	TRBJ2-5	CSVSTSGQWGETQYF
TRBV18	TRBJ1-5	CASSPDRDQPQHF
TRBV5-1	TRBJ1-1	CASSPRTGTGNTEAFF
TRBV28	TRBJ1-2	CASSPTGRINYGYTF
TRBV28	TRBJ2-4	CASSRRTTGEHIQYF
TRBV10-3	TRBJ1-1	CAISESWGEPTSAFF
TRBV16	TRBJ1-2	CASSQSTANYGYTF
TRBV6-1	TRBJ2-5	CASSSGTGYETQYF
TRBV13	TRBJ2-3	CASSLDYYTDTQYF
TRBV7-2	TRBJ1-2	CASSGQTNYGYTF